This record covers a single T cell receptor beta chain. Antigen: not known. Deletions cut 3 bases from V and 4 bases from J, with 3 bases between. The CDR3 covers 11 residues. Unique molecular identifiers were added to individual cDNA molecules. MiXCR, run by TCRdb on the 5' RACE reads, gives a single entry per CDR3 protein. The table lists 90,000 to 120,000 distinct CDR3 sequences, 11% of them singletons, with more than 6.5% in the top ten. The source of the sample is a study of early T cells in non-severe SARS-CoV-2 infection. Across the study: Investigators sequenced bulk RNA drawn from unsorted whole blood, and chains remained unpaired.

Whole-study findings and limits: Reliance on VDJdb matching favored anti-spike CD8 responses; private and CD4 specificities were missed.

Sequenced sample: whole blood. The sequence was obtained from an adult who was a healthcare worker with PCR-confirmed SARS-CoV-2 infection or an uninfected control (not recorded which). The rearrangement links TRBV12-3 or TRBV12-4 to TRBJ2-5, with no clear D. The CDR3 nucleotides are TGTGCCAGCAGTTTTTCAGAGACCCAGTACTTC. As protein: CASSFSETQYF.